The present T cell receptor beta chain was sequenced within a study of cytomegalovirus exposure and HLA in healthy donors. This clone was counted a single time. Its antigen is undetermined. PCR amplification relied on 60 Vbeta primers (plus 13 Jbeta primers). Method: immunoSEQ multiplex PCR; TCRdb's copy keeps in-frame clones and lacks some. The sample includes roughly 170,000 clones, roughly 88% of them seen just once. Trimming removed 2 bases at V and 4 bases at J, with 5 bases between. This CDR3 is built from 12 residues. CDR1 SGDLS and CDR2 YYNGEE come from the germline V gene. Study-level results: In a later analysis, TCR beta V- and J-gene trimming showed a link to a missense DCLRE1C variant. In an earlier analysis, in several hundred donors, most V segments appeared productive either ~87% or ~30% of the time. Rare TCR sequences dominated, though some public TCRs recurred in many donors.

The receptor's source is a girl aged 2 to 9 in good health and CMV-seropositive. The specimen was PBMCs. V usage is TRBV9 and J usage is TRBJ2-3; D is unresolved. This CDR3 is CASSVDSDTQYF. The CDR3, as DNA: TGTGCCAGCAGCGTCGACTCAGATACGCAGTATTTT.